This T cell receptor beta chain is drawn from a study of spatial heterogeneity in lung cancer. Study details: Raw-read counts averaged over ten per unique TCR and UMI combination.

Trimming shortened V by 7 bases and J by 6 bases, and 12 bases separated the two germline ends. CDR3 length: 12 residues. From germline, CDR1 is SQVTM and CDR2 ANQGSEA. Time point meaning: sample taken at primary tumor resection. Whole RNA from tumor, nontumor lung or frozen PBMC was sequenced unsorted. The cohort: some 70 early-stage, untreated non-small cell lung cancer patients. The library protocol tagged each TCR cDNA with a unique molecular identifier. TCRdb called the 5' RACE reads again in MiXCR, with one record for every CDR3 protein. Found here are approximately 44,000 distinct CDR3 sequences, approximately 14% of them singletons; the top ten hold 50% to 70%.

The sequence was obtained from a male donor with early-stage non-small cell lung cancer. Sequenced here: PBMCs, sampled at surgery. The chain has TRBV29-1 and TRBJ1-4; D uncertain. As DNA, the CDR3 is TGCAGCGGTGCCACGCCGTATGAAAAACTGTTTTTT. Its translation is CSGATPYEKLFF. Full variable domain (remainder filled in from reference TRBV29-1 and TRBJ1-4): SAVISQKPSRDICQRGTSLTIQCQVDSQVTMMFWYRQQPGQSLTLIATANQGSEATYESGFVIDKFPISRPNLTFSTLTVSNMSPEDSSIYLCSGATPYEKLFFGSGTQLSVL.